The 23 T cell receptor beta chains reported below all come from one sample, sequenced in a study of blood T cell repertoires in COVID-19. Measured with immunoSEQ multiplex PCR; TCRdb has only the in-frame clones, and not every one. The data contain around 450,000 clones, 70% to 90% of them singletons. Sequencing used PBMCs or T cells enriched from blood (not recorded which). The receptor set was obtained from a woman aged 18 to 35 with acute COVID-19.

The chain has TRBV7-2 and TRBJ1-1; D gene unclear. V was cut by 4 bases and J by 11 bases, with 17 bases left in between. From germline, CDR1 is SGHTA and CDR2 FQGNSA. The CDR3 has 13 residues. CDR3 sequence reads: CASSSLTGLDAFF. The CDR3 DNA sequence: TGTGCCAGCAGCTCTCTTACGGGTCTTGACGCTTTCTTT.

The chain recombines TRBV18 with TRBJ2-5; 7 bases map to TRBD2. Germline trimming cut 2 bases from V and 1 base from J; bases unmatched to any gene: 4. From germline, CDR1 is KGHSH and CDR2 LQKENI. This CDR3 has 15 amino acids. CDR3 loop: CASSPSGTIQETQYF. The CDR3, as DNA: TGTGCCAGCTCACCATCCGGGACTATCCAAGAGACCCAGTACTTC. Full variable domain (remainder filled in from reference TRBV18 and TRBJ2-5): NAGVMQNPRHLVRRRGQEARLRCSPMKGHSHVYWYRQLPEEGLKFMVYLQKENIIDESGMPKERFSAEFPKEGPSILRIQQVVRGDSAAYFCASSPSGTIQETQYFGPGTRLLVL.

The V call is TRBV28, the J call TRBJ2-7, with 8 nucleotides matching TRBD1. The CDR3 consists of 14 residues. The germline V gene has CDR1 MDHEN and CDR2 SYDVKM. The V and J ends lost 6 bases and 3 bases, in that order; junction bases with no gene match: 7. CDR3 nucleotides: TGTGCCAGCAGGCCCACAGGGGGAGGCTACGAGCAGTACTTC. Protein sequence: CASRPTGGGYEQYF. The full variable domain, rest sourced from reference TRBV28 and TRBJ2-7, is DVKVTQSSRYLVKRTGEKVFLECVQDMDHENMFWYRQDPGLGLRLIYFSYDVKMKEKGDIPEGYSVSREKKERFSLILESASTNQTSMYLCASRPTGGGYEQYFGPGTRLTVT.

This clone was seen just once. The V gene is TRBV11-2, the J gene TRBJ2-7; TRBD2 is a possible D gene (6 bases). The CDR3 is made up of 13 amino acids. Trimming pared 5 bases from V and 6 bases from J, leaving 14 bases between. The germline V gene has CDR1 SGHAT and CDR2 FQNNGV. The CDR3 nucleotides read TGTGCCAGCAGCCCAAGGGCGCGGGGCGAGCAGTACTTC. It translates to CASSPRARGEQYF.

The J gene is TRBJ2-5, the V gene TRBV18; no clear D. V was pared by 0 bases and J by 5 bases, with 4 bases between. The germline CDR1 and CDR2 sequences are KGHSH and LQKENI. The length of the CDR3 is 12 residues. The CDR3 nucleotides are TGTGCCAGCTCACCACCGCAGGAGACCCAGTACTTC. This translates into CASSPPQETQYF.

J is TRBJ2-3 and V is TRBV24-1, with a possible D match to TRBD1 (6 bases). The length of the CDR3 is 13 residues. V lost 4 bases to trimming and J lost 6 bases, with 10 bases between them. Germline V gene data show CDR1 as KGHDR and CDR2 as SFDVKD. CDR3 residues: CATSDTGFDTQYF. CDR3 nucleotide sequence: TGTGCCACCAGTGACACAGGGTTCGATACGCAGTATTTT.

V and J are TRBV9 and TRBJ2-3, with 10 bases that match TRBD2. There are 17 residues in the CDR3. CDR1 is SGDLS, CDR2 YYNGEE, per germline. J was trimmed by 4 bases and V by 0 bases; bases with no gene match: 8. The CDR3 is CASSVGVSGGNADTQYF. The CDR3 bases are TGTGCCAGCAGCGTAGGCGTTAGCGGGGGGAACGCAGATACGCAGTATTTT.

The gene calls are TRBV18 and TRBJ2-1; TRBD1 matches at 8 bases. CDR3 size: 13 residues. V lost 3 bases, J lost 9 bases, and 4 bases stayed unmatched. CDR1 is KGHSH, CDR2 LQKENI, per germline. As DNA, the CDR3 is TGTGCCAGCTCACCTACTCAGGGGGCTGAGCAGTTCTTC. As protein: CASSPTQGAEQFF.

The chain uses TRBV4-2 and TRBJ2-7, with 10 bases identical to TRBD2. The germline V gene has CDR1 LGHNA and CDR2 YNFKEQ. V gave up 0 bases and J gave up 2 bases; unmatched junction bases: 4. This CDR3 spans 16 amino acids. The CDR3 coding sequence is TGTGCCAGCAGCCAAGAACTAGCGGGATCCCCCTACGAGCAGTACTTC. This translates into CASSQELAGSPYEQYF.

The chain combines TRBV7-9 with TRBJ1-5; D gene uncertain. Deletions cut 2 bases from V and 3 bases from J, with 8 bases between. The CDR3 has 14 amino acids. The V gene's germline CDR1 is SEHNR and CDR2 FQNEAQ (reference sequence). This CDR3 reads CASSLLGNNQPQHF. For the CDR3, the DNA is TGTGCCAGCAGCTTACTGGGCAACAATCAGCCCCAGCATTTT.

This sequence joins TRBV4-1 and TRBJ2-7, with 10 positions matching TRBD2. V was clipped by 4 bases and J by 8 bases; unmatched bases: 8. Germline-derived CDR1 and CDR2 are MGHRA and YSYEKL. The CDR3 runs 14 residues. The CDR3 DNA follows: TGCGCCAGCAGCCCAGTAGCGGGGGGTACAAAGCAGTACTTC. This gives the protein CASSPVAGGTKQYF.

The chain has TRBV18 and TRBJ1-2; the D gene is possibly TRBD1 (6 bases). Trimming took off 3 bases at V and 6 bases at J, with 14 bases between the two ends. CDR3 length: 14 amino acids. CDR1 and CDR2 from the germline V gene are KGHSH and LQKENI. The CDR3 DNA is TGTGCCAGCTCACCCCAAGGGGGTAAAGATGGCTACACCTTC. This translates into CASSPQGGKDGYTF.

The DNA of the CDR3 is TGTGCCAGCGGACAGGGTTTTTCACCCCTCCACTTT. Translated, it gives CASGQGFSPLHF. This chain joins TRBV19 and TRBJ1-6; 8 nucleotides line up with TRBD1. This CDR3 contains 12 residues. Germline CDR1 LNHDA, CDR2 SQIVND (reference sequence). With V trimmed by 9 bases and J by 9 bases, 4 bases remained unmatched.

The chain recombines TRBV23-1 with TRBJ1-6; 7 bases match TRBD1. TRBV23-1 is flagged as an ORF with uncertain function. The V gene end was trimmed by 6 bases and the J gene end by 4 bases; junction bases not matched to a gene: 6. The CDR3 covers 15 residues. CDR3 in DNA: TGCGCCAGCAGACCCTTACAGGGGTATAATTCACCCCTCCACTTT. It yields the protein CASRPLQGYNSPLHF.

This clone was counted only a few times. This chain uses TRBV30 with TRBJ1-5, with 8 bases aligning to TRBD1. CDR3 length: 14 amino acids. The junction had 6 bases not matched to a gene; V was cut back by 2 bases and J by 6 bases. Germline values: CDR1 GTSNPN, CDR2 SVGIG (reference sequence). The CDR3 bases are TGTGCCTGGAGTCACGGACAGGGCGGTCAGCCCCAGCATTTT. Protein sequence: CAWSHGQGGQPQHF.

This clone appeared a few times. The chain couples TRBV2 to TRBJ1-1; D unclear. V lost 8 bases and J lost 4, with 5 bases in between. This CDR3 is built from 10 residues. The germline V gene has CDR1 SNHLY and CDR2 FYNNEI. For the CDR3, the DNA is TGTGCCAGCGTCGGCACTGAAGCTTTCTTT. This codes for CASVGTEAFF.

The sample holds a few counts of this clone. J is TRBJ2-7 and V is TRBV14; D possibly corresponds to TRBD1 (6 bases). This CDR3 comprises 14 residues. CDR1 and CDR2 (germline): SGHDN, FVKESK. With 1 base removed from V and 3 bases from J, the gap between germline ends came to 10 bases. Written as DNA, the CDR3 is TGTGCCAGCAGCCAAGGACAGGCTAGCTACGAGCAGTACTTC. Translated, it gives CASSQGQASYEQYF.

J is TRBJ2-2 and V is TRBV18, with D tentatively TRBD2 (6 bases). The CDR3 extends over 18 amino acids. Trimming left V 2 bases short and J 5 bases short, with 21 bases between. In germline, CDR1 is KGHSH, CDR2 LQKENI. The CDR3, as DNA: TGTGCCAGCTCACCATTTGAGGCCGGAGGGATGGTTACCGGGGAGCTGTTTTTT. The encoded protein is CASSPFEAGGMVTGELFF. The full variable domain, completed using reference TRBV18 and TRBJ2-2, is NAGVMQNPRHLVRRRGQEARLRCSPMKGHSHVYWYRQLPEEGLKFMVYLQKENIIDESGMPKERFSAEFPKEGPSILRIQQVVRGDSAAYFCASSPFEAGGMVTGELFFGEGSRLTVL.

The chain joins TRBV30 to TRBJ1-4; TRBD1 is a possible D gene (6 bases). Trimming removed 4 bases at V and 8 bases at J, with 11 bases between. This CDR3 is 12 amino acids long. Germline lookup yields CDR1 GTSNPN and CDR2 SVGIG (reference sequence). CDR3 bases: TGTGCCTGGAACAGGGTGGGCGAAAAACTGTTTTTT. This translates into CAWNRVGEKLFF.

This chain uses TRBV7-6 with TRBJ2-1, with 7 bases matching TRBD2. Germline V gene data show CDR1 as SGHVS and CDR2 as FNYEAQ. V was clipped by 2 bases and J by 5 bases; unmatched bases: 9. The CDR3 loop spans 16 amino acids. In DNA form, the CDR3 reads TGTGCCAGCAGCTTAAGGTGGGAGGGGCCCGACAATGAGCAGTTCTTC. The encoded protein is CASSLRWEGPDNEQFF.

The rearrangement uses TRBV7-9 and TRBJ1-4; possibly TRBD1 for D (5 bases). Germline V CDR1 and CDR2: SEHNR, FQNEAQ (reference sequence). The length of the CDR3 is 16 residues. V was shortened by 2 bases and J by 0 bases, with 10 bases between the two germline ends. Here the CDR3 DNA reads TGTGCCAGCAGCTTAAGGGGAATTACAACTAATGAAAAACTGTTTTTT. Translation gives CASSLRGITTNEKLFF.

J is TRBJ2-7 and V is TRBV6-1; D gene ambiguous. The CDR3 has 13 amino acids. CDR1 and CDR2 from the germline V gene are MNHNS and SASEGT. V was cut by 3 bases and J by 4 bases, with 10 bases left in between. The CDR3 spells CASSDTPPYEQYF. In nucleotides, the CDR3 is TGTGCCAGCAGTGACACTCCCCCTTACGAGCAGTACTTC.

J is TRBJ2-3 and V is TRBV5-1; 11 nucleotides match TRBD2. Germline V gives CDR1 SGHRS, CDR2 YFSETQ. J gave up 6 bases and V 2 bases, and 5 bases lay outside the gene matches. The CDR3 totals 15 residues. The chain's CDR3 is CASSLQGTSGDTQYF. Here the CDR3 DNA reads TGCGCCAGCAGCTTACAAGGGACTAGCGGCGATACGCAGTATTTT.